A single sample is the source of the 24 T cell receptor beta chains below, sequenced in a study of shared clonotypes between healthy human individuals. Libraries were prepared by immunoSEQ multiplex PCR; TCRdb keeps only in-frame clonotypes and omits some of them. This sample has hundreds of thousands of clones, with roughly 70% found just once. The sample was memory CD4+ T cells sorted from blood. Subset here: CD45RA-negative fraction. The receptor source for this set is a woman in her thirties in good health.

This CDR3 is CASSQVPSPSTDTQYF. CDR3 bases: TGCGCCAGCAGCCAAGTCCCCTCCCCTAGCACAGATACGCAGTATTTT. The chain employs TRBV4-1 and TRBJ2-3; D remains ambiguous. CDR3 length equals 16 residues. V lost 1 base, J lost 0 bases, and 11 bases lay in between. The germline V gene has CDR1 MGHRA and CDR2 YSYEKL.

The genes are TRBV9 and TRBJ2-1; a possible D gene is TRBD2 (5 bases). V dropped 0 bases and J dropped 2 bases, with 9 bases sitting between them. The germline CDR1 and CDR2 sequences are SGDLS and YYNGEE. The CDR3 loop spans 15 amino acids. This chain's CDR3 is CASSVGVSAYNEQFF. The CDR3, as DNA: TGTGCCAGCAGCGTAGGGGTTAGCGCCTACAATGAGCAGTTCTTC. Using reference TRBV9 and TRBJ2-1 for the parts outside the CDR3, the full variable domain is DSGVTQTPKHLITATGQRVTLRCSPRSGDLSVYWYQQSLDQGLQFLIQYYNGEERAKGNILERFSAQQFPDLHSELNLSSLELGDSALYFCASSVGVSAYNEQFFGPGTRLTVL.

The CDR3 sequence is CASSPPSLQDYGYTF. The CDR3 coding sequence is TGTGCCAGCTCACCCCCCTCCTTACAAGACTATGGCTACACCTTC. V and J are TRBV18 and TRBJ1-2; no clear D. Germline lookup yields CDR1 KGHSH and CDR2 LQKENI. The V gene lost 3 bases and the J gene lost 3 bases, with 14 bases spanning the gap. The CDR3 consists of 15 residues. Supplemented by reference TRBV18 and TRBJ1-2, the full variable domain reads NAGVMQNPRHLVRRRGQEARLRCSPMKGHSHVYWYRQLPEEGLKFMVYLQKENIIDESGMPKERFSAEFPKEGPSILRIQQVVRGDSAAYFCASSPPSLQDYGYTFGSGTRLTVV.

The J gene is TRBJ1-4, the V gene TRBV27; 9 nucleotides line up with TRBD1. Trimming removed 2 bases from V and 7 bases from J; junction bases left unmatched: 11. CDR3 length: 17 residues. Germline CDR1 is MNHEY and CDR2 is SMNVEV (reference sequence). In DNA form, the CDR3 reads TGTGCCAGCAGTTTACGCCTCCGGACAGGGGCAGGTGAAAAACTGTTTTTT. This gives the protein CASSLRLRTGAGEKLFF.

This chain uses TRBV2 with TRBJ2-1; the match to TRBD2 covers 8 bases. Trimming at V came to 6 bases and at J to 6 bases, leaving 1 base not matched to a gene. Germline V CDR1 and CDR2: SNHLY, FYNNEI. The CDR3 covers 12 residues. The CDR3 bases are TGTGCCAGCAGCAGCGGGGGCAATGAGCAGTTCTTC. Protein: CASSSGGNEQFF.

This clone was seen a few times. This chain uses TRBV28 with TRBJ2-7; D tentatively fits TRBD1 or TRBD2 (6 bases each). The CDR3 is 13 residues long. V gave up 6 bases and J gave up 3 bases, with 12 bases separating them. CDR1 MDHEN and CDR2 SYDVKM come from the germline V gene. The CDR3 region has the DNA TGTGCCAGCAGCGGGGGACACATCTACGAGCAGTACTTC. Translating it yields CASSGGHIYEQYF.

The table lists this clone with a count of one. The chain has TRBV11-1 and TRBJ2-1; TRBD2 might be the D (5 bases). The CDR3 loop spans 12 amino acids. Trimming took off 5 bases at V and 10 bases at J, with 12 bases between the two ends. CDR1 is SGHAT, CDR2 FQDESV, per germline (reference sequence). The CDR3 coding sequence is TGTGCCAGCAGCCAAGGACTGCGGGAGCAGTTCTTC. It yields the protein CASSQGLREQFF.

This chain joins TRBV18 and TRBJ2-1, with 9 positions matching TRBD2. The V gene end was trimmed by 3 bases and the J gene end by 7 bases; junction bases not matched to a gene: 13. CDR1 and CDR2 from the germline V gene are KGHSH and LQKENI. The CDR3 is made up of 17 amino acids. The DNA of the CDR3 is TGTGCCAGCTCACCCATAGAAAGCGGGGGGTTGCCGAATGAGCAGTTCTTC. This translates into CASSPIESGGLPNEQFF.

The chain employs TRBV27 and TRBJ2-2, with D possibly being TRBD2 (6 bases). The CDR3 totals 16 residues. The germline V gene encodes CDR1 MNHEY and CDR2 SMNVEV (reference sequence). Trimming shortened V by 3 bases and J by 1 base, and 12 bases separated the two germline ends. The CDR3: CASSFRRGRNTGELFF. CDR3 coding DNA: TGTGCCAGCAGTTTTAGGAGGGGAAGGAACACCGGGGAGCTGTTTTTT.

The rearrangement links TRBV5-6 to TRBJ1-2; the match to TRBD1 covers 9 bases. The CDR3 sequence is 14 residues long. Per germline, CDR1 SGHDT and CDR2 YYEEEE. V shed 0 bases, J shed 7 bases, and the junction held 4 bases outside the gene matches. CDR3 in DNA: TGTGCCAGCAGCTTGGACAGGGGGCTCGGTGGCTACACCTTC. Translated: CASSLDRGLGGYTF.

CDR3 sequence reads: CASSLLGQRQETQYF. CDR3 nucleotide sequence: TGTGCCAGCAGCTTATTGGGTCAGCGCCAAGAGACCCAGTACTTC. This rearrangement joins TRBV7-2 to TRBJ2-5; no reliable D call. This CDR3 spans 15 amino acids. Germline values: CDR1 SGHTA, CDR2 FQGNSA. V shed 2 bases and J shed 1 base, with 11 bases lying between them.

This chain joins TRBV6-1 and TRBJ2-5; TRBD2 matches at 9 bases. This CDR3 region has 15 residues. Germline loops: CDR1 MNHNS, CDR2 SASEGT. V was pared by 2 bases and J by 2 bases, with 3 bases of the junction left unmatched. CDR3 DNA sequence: TGTGCCAGCAGTGAATGGACTAGCGCTCAAGAGACCCAGTACTTC. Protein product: CASSEWTSAQETQYF.

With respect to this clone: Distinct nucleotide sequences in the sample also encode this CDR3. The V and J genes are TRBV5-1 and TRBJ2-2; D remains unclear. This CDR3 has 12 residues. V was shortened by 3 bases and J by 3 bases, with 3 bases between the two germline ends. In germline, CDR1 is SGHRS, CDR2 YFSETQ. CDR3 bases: TGCGCCAGCAGCTCTGACACCGGGGAGCTGTTTTTT. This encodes CASSSDTGELFF.

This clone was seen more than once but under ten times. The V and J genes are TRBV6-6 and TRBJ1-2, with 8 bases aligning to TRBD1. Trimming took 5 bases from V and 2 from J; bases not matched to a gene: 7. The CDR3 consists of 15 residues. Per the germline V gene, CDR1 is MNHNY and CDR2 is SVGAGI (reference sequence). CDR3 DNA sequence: TGTGCCAGCAGTCCCTCGGACAGGGAGAACTATGGCTACACCTTC. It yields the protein CASSPSDRENYGYTF.

CDR3 nucleotide sequence: TGTGCCAGCAGCTTAGTAGCGGGAGAGAGAAAGACCCAGTACTTC. This codes for CASSLVAGERKTQYF. The chain combines TRBV7-2 with TRBJ2-5; 9 bases are shared with TRBD2. V was pared by 1 base and J by 6 bases, with 6 bases of the junction left unmatched. Looked up from germline, CDR1 is SGHTA and CDR2 is FQGNSA. This CDR3 is 15 amino acids long.

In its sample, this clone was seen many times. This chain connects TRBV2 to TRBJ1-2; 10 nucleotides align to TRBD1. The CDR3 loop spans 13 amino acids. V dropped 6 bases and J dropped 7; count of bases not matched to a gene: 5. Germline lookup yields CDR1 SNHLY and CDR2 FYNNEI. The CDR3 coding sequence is TGTGCCAGCAGCGTCGACAGGGGGCTTGGCTACACCTTC. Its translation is CASSVDRGLGYTF.

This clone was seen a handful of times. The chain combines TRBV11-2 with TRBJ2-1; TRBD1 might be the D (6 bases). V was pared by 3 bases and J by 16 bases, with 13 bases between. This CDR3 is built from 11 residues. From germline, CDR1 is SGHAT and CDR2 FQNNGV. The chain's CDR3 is CASSFRDTLFF. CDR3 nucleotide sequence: TGTGCCAGCAGCTTCCGGGACACCCTATTCTTC.

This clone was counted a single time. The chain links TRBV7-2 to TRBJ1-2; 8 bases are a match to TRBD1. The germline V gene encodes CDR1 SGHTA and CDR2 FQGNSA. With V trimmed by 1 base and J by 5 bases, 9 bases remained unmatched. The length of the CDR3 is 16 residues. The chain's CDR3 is CASSLEPGQGAYGYTF. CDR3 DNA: TGTGCCAGCAGCTTAGAACCCGGACAGGGAGCTTATGGCTACACCTTC.

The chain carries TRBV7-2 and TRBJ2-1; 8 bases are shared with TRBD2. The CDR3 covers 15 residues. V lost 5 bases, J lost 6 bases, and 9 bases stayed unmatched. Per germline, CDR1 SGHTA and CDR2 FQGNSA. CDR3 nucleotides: TGTGCCAGCAGCCGAGTGACACTAGCGGCCAATGAGCAGTTCTTC. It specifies CASSRVTLAANEQFF. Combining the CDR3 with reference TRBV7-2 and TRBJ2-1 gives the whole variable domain GAGVSQSPSNKVTEKGKDVELRCDPISGHTALYWYRQSLGQGLEFLIYFQGNSAPDKSGLPSDRFSAERTGGSVSTLTIQRTQQEDSAVYLCASSRVTLAANEQFFGPGTRLTVL.

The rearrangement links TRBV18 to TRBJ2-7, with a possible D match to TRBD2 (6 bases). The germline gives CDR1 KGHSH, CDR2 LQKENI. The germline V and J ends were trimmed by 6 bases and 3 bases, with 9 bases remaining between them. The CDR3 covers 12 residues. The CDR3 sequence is CASSGTLYEQYF. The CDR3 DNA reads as TGTGCCAGCTCCGGGACTCTCTACGAGCAGTACTTC.

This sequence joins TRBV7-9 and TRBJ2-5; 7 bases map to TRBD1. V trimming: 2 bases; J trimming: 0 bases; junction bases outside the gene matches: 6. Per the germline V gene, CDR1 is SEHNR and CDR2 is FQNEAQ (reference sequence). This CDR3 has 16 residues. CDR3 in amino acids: CASSLSAGGNQETQYF. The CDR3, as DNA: TGTGCCAGCAGCTTATCGGCAGGGGGTAACCAAGAGACCCAGTACTTC.

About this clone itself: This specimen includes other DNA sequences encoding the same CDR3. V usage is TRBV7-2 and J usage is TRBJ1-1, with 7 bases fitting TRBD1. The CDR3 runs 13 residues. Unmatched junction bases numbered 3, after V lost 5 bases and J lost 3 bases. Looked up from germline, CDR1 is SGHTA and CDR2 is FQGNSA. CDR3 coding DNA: TGTGCCAGCAGCCGACAGGGCTACACTGAAGCTTTCTTT. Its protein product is CASSRQGYTEAFF. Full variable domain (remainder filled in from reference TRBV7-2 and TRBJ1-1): GAGVSQSPSNKVTEKGKDVELRCDPISGHTALYWYRQSLGQGLEFLIYFQGNSAPDKSGLPSDRFSAERTGGSVSTLTIQRTQQEDSAVYLCASSRQGYTEAFFGQGTRLTVV.

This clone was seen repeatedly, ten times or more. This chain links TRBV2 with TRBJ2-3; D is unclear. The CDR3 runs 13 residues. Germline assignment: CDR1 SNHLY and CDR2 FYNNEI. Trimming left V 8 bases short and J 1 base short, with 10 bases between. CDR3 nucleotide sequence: TGTGCCAGCGTGCTGACCCGCACAGATACGCAGTATTTT. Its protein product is CASVLTRTDTQYF.

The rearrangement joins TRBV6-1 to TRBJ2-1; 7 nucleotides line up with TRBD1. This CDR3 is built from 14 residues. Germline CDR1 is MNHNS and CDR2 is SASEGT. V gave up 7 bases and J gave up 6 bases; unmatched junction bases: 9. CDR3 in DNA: TGTGCCAGCATACTGGGACAGCGGACCAATGAGCAGTTCTTC. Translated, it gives CASILGQRTNEQFF.